Listed below are T cell receptor beta chains from one sample, sequenced in a study of blood T cell repertoires in COVID-19. The assay was immunoSEQ multiplex PCR, and TCRdb's table has in-frame clones only and misses some. The sample carries approximately 380,000 clones, 85% recorded once. Sequenced input: peripheral blood. The receptors come from a woman between 18 and 30 years old with acute or convalescent COVID-19. Each CDR3 is given with its conserved first and last residue. Each record gives: D gene, V gene, J gene, clone size, CDR3 protein, CDR3 DNA. D genes are given only for firm matches. The listing skips clone size in some rows; elsewhere it reads once, few, many or a size class.

D gene: -; V gene: TRBV30; J gene: TRBJ1-1; clone size: -; CDR3 protein: CAWGTGEAFF; CDR3 DNA: TGTGCCTGGGGTACCGGTGAAGCTTTCTTT
D gene: -; V gene: TRBV5-4; J gene: TRBJ1-1; clone size: -; CDR3 protein: CASREGWNTEAFF; CDR3 DNA: TGTGCCAGCAGGGAGGGGTGGAACACTGAAGCTTTCTTT
D gene: TRBD1; V gene: TRBV5-4; J gene: TRBJ2-7; clone size: -; CDR3 protein: CASSAGQAYEQYF; CDR3 DNA: TGTGCCAGCAGCGCTGGACAGGCCTACGAGCAGTACTTC
D gene: -; V gene: TRBV19; J gene: TRBJ2-7; clone size: -; CDR3 protein: CASSIETGRHEQYF; CDR3 DNA: TGTGCCAGTAGTATAGAGACAGGGAGGCACGAGCAGTACTTC
D gene: -; V gene: TRBV5-1; J gene: TRBJ1-2; clone size: -; CDR3 protein: CASSPTAYYGYTF; CDR3 DNA: TGCGCCAGCAGCCCGACAGCTTACTATGGCTACACCTTC
D gene: -; V gene: TRBV19; J gene: TRBJ1-1; clone size: few; CDR3 protein: CASGAYPDTEAFF; CDR3 DNA: TGTGCCAGTGGAGCCTACCCCGACACTGAAGCTTTCTTT
D gene: -; V gene: TRBV30; J gene: TRBJ1-1; clone size: -; CDR3 protein: CAWSVYINTEAFF; CDR3 DNA: TGTGCCTGGAGTGTATACATCAACACTGAAGCTTTCTTT
D gene: TRBD1; V gene: TRBV20-1; J gene: TRBJ1-4; clone size: -; CDR3 protein: CSARGQGSEKLFF; CDR3 DNA: TGCAGTGCTCGTGGACAGGGAAGTGAAAAACTGTTTTTT
D gene: -; V gene: TRBV19; J gene: TRBJ2-1; clone size: -; CDR3 protein: CASSSGNAYNEQFF; CDR3 DNA: TGTGCCAGTAGTAGCGGCAATGCCTACAATGAGCAGTTCTTC
D gene: TRBD1; V gene: TRBV19; J gene: TRBJ1-5; clone size: -; CDR3 protein: CASKTGGVGNQPQHF; CDR3 DNA: TGTGCCAGTAAGACAGGGGGCGTTGGTAATCAGCCCCAGCATTTT
D gene: TRBD2; V gene: TRBV5-1; J gene: TRBJ2-3; clone size: -; CDR3 protein: CASSSWTGLAGSPVDTQYF; CDR3 DNA: TGCGCCAGCAGCTCCTGGACTGGACTAGCGGGATCCCCAGTGGATACGCAGTATTTT
D gene: -; V gene: TRBV12-3/TRBV12-4; J gene: TRBJ2-2; clone size: -; CDR3 protein: CASSFGGRELFF; CDR3 DNA: TGTGCCAGCAGTTTCGGGGGGCGGGAGCTGTTTTTT
D gene: TRBD1; V gene: TRBV19; J gene: TRBJ2-1; clone size: -; CDR3 protein: CASSRWTGDNEQFF; CDR3 DNA: TGTGCCAGTAGTAGGTGGACAGGGGACAATGAGCAGTTCTTC
D gene: -; V gene: TRBV5-1; J gene: TRBJ2-5; clone size: -; CDR3 protein: CASSLWATQETQYF; CDR3 DNA: TGCGCCAGCAGCTTGTGGGCAACCCAAGAGACCCAGTACTTC
D gene: -; V gene: TRBV19; J gene: TRBJ1-2; clone size: -; CDR3 protein: CASTGQPFGGYTF; CDR3 DNA: TGTGCCAGTACCGGACAGCCCTTCGGGGGCTACACCTTC
D gene: TRBD1; V gene: TRBV6-5; J gene: TRBJ2-2; clone size: -; CDR3 protein: CASGQGFPGELFF; CDR3 DNA: TGTGCCAGCGGACAGGGGTTTCCCGGGGAGCTGTTTTTT
D gene: -; V gene: TRBV18; J gene: TRBJ1-2; clone size: -; CDR3 protein: CASSPGGTYGYTF; CDR3 DNA: TGTGCCAGCTCACCAGGGGGGACCTATGGCTACACCTTC
D gene: -; V gene: TRBV4-1; J gene: TRBJ1-5; clone size: once; CDR3 protein: CASGGGNQPQHF; CDR3 DNA: TGCGCCAGCGGGGGGGGGAATCAGCCCCAGCATTTT
D gene: TRBD1; V gene: TRBV6-6; J gene: TRBJ2-7; clone size: -; CDR3 protein: CASNADRGKYYEQYF; CDR3 DNA: TGTGCCAGCAATGCGGACAGGGGGAAGTACTACGAGCAGTACTTC
D gene: -; V gene: TRBV7-3; J gene: TRBJ2-5; clone size: once; CDR3 protein: CASSSNPRETQYF; CDR3 DNA: TGTGCCAGCAGCTCGAACCCCAGAGAGACCCAGTACTTC
D gene: TRBD1; V gene: TRBV29-1; J gene: TRBJ1-1; clone size: once; CDR3 protein: CSVGTGGTEAFF; CDR3 DNA: TGCAGCGTTGGGACAGGGGGTACTGAAGCTTTCTTT
D gene: -; V gene: TRBV28; J gene: TRBJ1-1; clone size: -; CDR3 protein: CASSFLTEAFF; CDR3 DNA: TGTGCCAGCAGTTTTCTTACTGAAGCTTTCTTT
D gene: TRBD1; V gene: TRBV30; J gene: TRBJ1-1; clone size: few; CDR3 protein: CAWSGPDRGTREKAFF; CDR3 DNA: TGTGCCTGGAGTGGCCCGGACAGGGGGACAAGGGAGAAAGCTTTCTTT
D gene: -; V gene: TRBV6-5; J gene: TRBJ1-1; clone size: -; CDR3 protein: CASHPTVSNTEAFF; CDR3 DNA: TGTGCCAGTCACCCGACAGTTTCGAACACTGAAGCTTTCTTT
D gene: TRBD1; V gene: TRBV5-1; J gene: TRBJ1-1; clone size: -; CDR3 protein: CASSWTGGTEAFF; CDR3 DNA: TGCGCCAGCAGCTGGACAGGGGGGACTGAAGCTTTCTTT
D gene: -; V gene: TRBV19; J gene: TRBJ1-1; clone size: -; CDR3 protein: CASSIGPFSTEAFF; CDR3 DNA: TGTGCCAGTAGTATAGGTCCTTTCAGCACTGAAGCTTTCTTT
D gene: TRBD2; V gene: TRBV15; J gene: TRBJ2-6; clone size: -; CDR3 protein: CATSRGSLAGSFGANVLTF; CDR3 DNA: TGTGCCACCAGCAGAGGCTCACTAGCGGGTAGCTTTGGGGCCAACGTCCTGACTTTC
D gene: -; V gene: TRBV5-5; J gene: TRBJ2-3; clone size: -; CDR3 protein: CASSLLGVPDTQYF; CDR3 DNA: TGTGCCAGCAGCTTGCTAGGGGTCCCAGATACGCAGTATTTT
D gene: -; V gene: TRBV5-1; J gene: TRBJ1-6; clone size: -; CDR3 protein: CASSLEATSPLHF; CDR3 DNA: TGCGCCAGCAGCTTGGAGGCGACATCACCCCTCCACTTT
D gene: -; V gene: TRBV19; J gene: TRBJ2-6; clone size: -; CDR3 protein: CASSIRETGYGANVLTF; CDR3 DNA: TGTGCCAGTAGTATTAGGGAAACAGGGTATGGGGCCAACGTCCTGACTTTC
D gene: TRBD2; V gene: TRBV7-6; J gene: TRBJ2-3; clone size: -; CDR3 protein: CASSPGSGVGTDTQYF; CDR3 DNA: TGTGCCAGCAGCCCAGGTAGCGGGGTAGGGACAGATACGCAGTATTTT
D gene: TRBD1; V gene: TRBV13; J gene: TRBJ1-2; clone size: -; CDR3 protein: CASSSIGGARTGLGYTF; CDR3 DNA: TGTGCCAGCAGCTCCATAGGAGGGGCCAGGACAGGGTTAGGGTACACCTTC
D gene: -; V gene: TRBV4-1; J gene: TRBJ1-2; clone size: -; CDR3 protein: CASSQGQFNYGYTF; CDR3 DNA: TGCGCCAGCAGCCAAGGGCAGTTCAACTATGGCTACACCTTC
D gene: TRBD1; V gene: TRBV29-1; J gene: TRBJ1-4; clone size: few; CDR3 protein: CSVDSLGQGGEKLFF; CDR3 DNA: TGCAGCGTTGACTCGCTGGGACAGGGGGGAGAAAAACTGTTTTTT
D gene: -; V gene: TRBV14; J gene: TRBJ2-3; clone size: -; CDR3 protein: CASSGDSTDTQYF; CDR3 DNA: TGTGCCAGCAGTGGGGACTCCACAGATACGCAGTATTTT
D gene: -; V gene: TRBV5-5; J gene: TRBJ2-6; clone size: -; CDR3 protein: CASSFYSGANVLTF; CDR3 DNA: TGTGCCAGCAGCTTTTACTCTGGGGCCAACGTCCTGACTTTC
D gene: TRBD1; V gene: TRBV2; J gene: TRBJ1-6; clone size: few; CDR3 protein: CAGMTGKGPANSPLHF; CDR3 DNA: TGTGCCGGGATGACAGGGAAAGGCCCAGCTAATTCACCCCTCCACTTT
D gene: -; V gene: TRBV30; J gene: TRBJ1-1; clone size: -; CDR3 protein: CAWSGAVNTEAFF; CDR3 DNA: TGTGCCTGGAGTGGGGCAGTGAACACTGAAGCTTTCTTT
D gene: -; V gene: TRBV5-8; J gene: TRBJ1-2; clone size: -; CDR3 protein: CASSLWQGINYGYTF; CDR3 DNA: TGTGCCAGCAGCTTGTGGCAGGGGATTAACTATGGCTACACCTTC
D gene: -; V gene: TRBV12-5; J gene: TRBJ1-5; clone size: -; CDR3 protein: CASGLWTSRGNQPQHF; CDR3 DNA: TGTGCTAGTGGTTTGTGGACTTCCCGTGGCAATCAGCCCCAGCATTTT
D gene: -; V gene: TRBV21-1; J gene: TRBJ2-7; clone size: -; CDR3 protein: CASSKGLGPSTYEQYF; CDR3 DNA: TGTGCCAGCAGCAAAGGTCTGGGGCCTTCCACCTACGAGCAGTACTTC
D gene: TRBD1; V gene: TRBV5-1; J gene: TRBJ1-1; clone size: few; CDR3 protein: CASTGQGYEAFF; CDR3 DNA: TGCGCCAGCACAGGACAGGGTTACGAAGCTTTCTTT
D gene: -; V gene: TRBV12-5; J gene: TRBJ2-7; clone size: -; CDR3 protein: CASGLGGRNEQYF; CDR3 DNA: TGTGCTAGTGGTTTGGGAGGGAGGAACGAGCAGTACTTC